These T cell receptor beta chains were read from a single sample in a study of cytomegalovirus exposure and HLA in healthy donors. Libraries were prepared by immunoSEQ multiplex PCR; TCRdb keeps only in-frame clonotypes and omits some of them. The data hold roughly 300,000 clones, with more than 80% observed a single time. The sample taken for sequencing was PBMCs. The source of these receptors is a man in his forties in good health and CMV-seropositive. Both conserved end residues are part of each CDR3. Each record gives: D gene, J gene, V gene, clone size, CDR3 DNA, CDR3 protein. The D gene is left open where the match is weak. Clone size appears in some rows only: once, few, many, or a class for an expanded clone.

D gene: .; J gene: TRBJ1-1; V gene: TRBV7-8; clone size: .; CDR3 DNA: TGTGCCAGCAGCCGGGGGGGGAACACTGAAGCTTTCTTT; CDR3 protein: CASSRGGNTEAFF
D gene: TRBD2; J gene: TRBJ2-3; V gene: TRBV5-4; clone size: .; CDR3 DNA: TGTGCCAGCAGACCCCGGAAACTAGCGGGGGTGGGTAGCACAGATACGCAGTATTTT; CDR3 protein: CASRPRKLAGVGSTDTQYF
D gene: TRBD1; J gene: TRBJ2-7; V gene: TRBV6-5; clone size: .; CDR3 DNA: TGTGCCAGCAGCCGTGAGGGGACAGGGACCTACGAGCAGTACTTC; CDR3 protein: CASSREGTGTYEQYF
D gene: TRBD1; J gene: TRBJ2-3; V gene: TRBV18; clone size: .; CDR3 DNA: TGTGCCAGCTCACCCCCTCGGACAGGTACAGATACGCAGTATTTT; CDR3 protein: CASSPPRTGTDTQYF
D gene: .; J gene: TRBJ1-3; V gene: TRBV7-2; clone size: .; CDR3 DNA: TGTGCCAGCAGCTTTTCCGGGGTCCTCGCTGGAAACACCATATATTTT; CDR3 protein: CASSFSGVLAGNTIYF
D gene: TRBD1; J gene: TRBJ1-1; V gene: TRBV2; clone size: .; CDR3 DNA: TGTGCCAGCAGCGGACAGGGGTATTCTGAAGCTTTCTTT; CDR3 protein: CASSGQGYSEAFF
D gene: .; J gene: TRBJ2-7; V gene: TRBV4-1; clone size: few; CDR3 DNA: TGCGCCAGCAGCCAAGAAGCCTACGGGAGACTGCTCGACGAGCAGTACTTC; CDR3 protein: CASSQEAYGRLLDEQYF
D gene: .; J gene: TRBJ2-7; V gene: TRBV6-5; clone size: .; CDR3 DNA: TGTGCCAGCAGTTCCGGGACAATCTACGGCGAGCAGTACTTC; CDR3 protein: CASSSGTIYGEQYF
D gene: TRBD1; J gene: TRBJ1-4; V gene: TRBV6-5; clone size: .; CDR3 DNA: TGTGCCAGCAGCCCGCAGGGGGCATTTAATGAAAAACTGTTTTTT; CDR3 protein: CASSPQGAFNEKLFF
D gene: TRBD1; J gene: TRBJ1-1; V gene: TRBV10-2; clone size: .; CDR3 DNA: TGCGCCAGCAGCCAGGGGGGTTTCACTGAAGCTTTCTTT; CDR3 protein: CASSQGGFTEAFF
D gene: TRBD1; J gene: TRBJ2-1; V gene: TRBV7-3; clone size: once; CDR3 DNA: TGTGCCAGCAGCCCACAGGGGGGATACAATGAGCAGTTCTTC; CDR3 protein: CASSPQGGYNEQFF
D gene: TRBD1; J gene: TRBJ1-5; V gene: TRBV27; clone size: .; CDR3 DNA: TGTGCCAGCAGGTCCGGGACAGGGAGTAGTAGTCAGCCCCAGCATTTT; CDR3 protein: CASRSGTGSSSQPQHF
D gene: TRBD2; J gene: TRBJ2-7; V gene: TRBV28; clone size: .; CDR3 DNA: TGTGCCAGCAGTTTCCCCGTGACTAGCGGGAGTTTCGGCTACGAGCAGTACTTC; CDR3 protein: CASSFPVTSGSFGYEQYF
D gene: TRBD2; J gene: TRBJ2-7; V gene: TRBV19; clone size: .; CDR3 DNA: TGTGCCAGTAGTACTGGACTAGCGGGATCCTACGAGCAGTACTTC; CDR3 protein: CASSTGLAGSYEQYF
D gene: TRBD2; J gene: TRBJ2-7; V gene: TRBV19; clone size: .; CDR3 DNA: TGTGCCAGTAGTGGGACTAGCGGGCCCTACGAGCAGTACTTC; CDR3 protein: CASSGTSGPYEQYF
D gene: .; J gene: TRBJ2-1; V gene: TRBV19; clone size: once; CDR3 DNA: TGTGCCAGTATTCACACAGGGAGCTCCTACAATGAGCAGTTCTTC; CDR3 protein: CASIHTGSSYNEQFF
D gene: TRBD2; J gene: TRBJ2-4; V gene: TRBV4-1; clone size: .; CDR3 DNA: TGCGCCAGCAGCCAACCCGGGACTAGCGGACCCAAAAACATTCAGTACTTC; CDR3 protein: CASSQPGTSGPKNIQYF
D gene: TRBD1; J gene: TRBJ2-7; V gene: TRBV19; clone size: .; CDR3 DNA: TGTGCCAGTAGTGACGGACAGGGATTCTACGAGCAGTACTTC; CDR3 protein: CASSDGQGFYEQYF
D gene: .; J gene: TRBJ2-7; V gene: TRBV7-6; clone size: .; CDR3 DNA: TGTGCCAGCAGCTTAGTTCTACAGGGAACCTACGAGCAGTACTTC; CDR3 protein: CASSLVLQGTYEQYF
D gene: TRBD2; J gene: TRBJ2-1; V gene: TRBV19; clone size: .; CDR3 DNA: TGTGCCAGTAGCCCCAGGGCGGGAGACGAGCAGTTCTTC; CDR3 protein: CASSPRAGDEQFF
D gene: TRBD1; J gene: TRBJ1-1; V gene: TRBV5-6; clone size: few; CDR3 DNA: TGTGCCAGCAGGGTCGGACAGGATAACACTGAAGCTTTCTTT; CDR3 protein: CASRVGQDNTEAFF
D gene: TRBD1; J gene: TRBJ2-7; V gene: TRBV28; clone size: .; CDR3 DNA: TGTGCCAGCAGGAGAGACAGGGGGTACTCCGGCGAGCAGTACTTC; CDR3 protein: CASRRDRGYSGEQYF
D gene: .; J gene: TRBJ2-1; V gene: TRBV10-2; clone size: .; CDR3 DNA: TGCGCCAGCAGTATTGACAATCGACGCAGCAATGAGCAGTTCTTC; CDR3 protein: CASSIDNRRSNEQFF
D gene: TRBD1; J gene: TRBJ2-7; V gene: TRBV27; clone size: .; CDR3 DNA: TGTGCCAGCAGAGAGTGGACAGGGGTCTACGAGCAGTACTTC; CDR3 protein: CASREWTGVYEQYF
D gene: .; J gene: TRBJ1-1; V gene: TRBV11-2; clone size: .; CDR3 DNA: TGTGCCAGCAGCTTAATGGTGGCCCCGAACACTGAAGCTTTCTTT; CDR3 protein: CASSLMVAPNTEAFF
D gene: .; J gene: TRBJ1-2; V gene: TRBV30; clone size: .; CDR3 DNA: TGTGCCTGGACCGGGAATCGGGGATATGGCTACACCTTC; CDR3 protein: CAWTGNRGYGYTF
D gene: .; J gene: TRBJ2-1; V gene: TRBV9; clone size: .; CDR3 DNA: TGTGCCAGCAGTCCCGGGGGTAAATCCTACAATGAGCAGTTCTTC; CDR3 protein: CASSPGGKSYNEQFF
D gene: .; J gene: TRBJ2-3; V gene: TRBV28; clone size: .; CDR3 DNA: TGTGCCAGCAGTCAGCAGGGCACGAGCACAGATACGCAGTATTTT; CDR3 protein: CASSQQGTSTDTQYF